The subject of this entry is one T cell receptor beta chain. The data were obtained in a study of blood T cell repertoires in COVID-19. Clones were sequenced by immunoSEQ multiplex PCR, and TCRdb holds only the in-frame ones, with some missing. The sample lists about 76,000 clones, 82% occurring once. This TCR came from a human donor in a cohort sampled during active COVID-19. The sequencing sample was made of peripheral blood.

The CDR3 DNA is TGTGCCAGCAGTTTATGGACTAATCAGCCCCAGCATTTT. Amino acid sequence: CASSLWTNQPQHF. The chain uses TRBV27 and TRBJ1-5; D ambiguous. Looked up from germline, CDR1 is MNHEY and CDR2 is SMNVEV (reference sequence). The CDR3 has 13 residues. The V and J ends lost 1 base and 4 bases respectively, with 5 bases between them.